One sample yielded the 17 T cell receptor beta chains listed below, sequenced in a study of blood T cell repertoires in COVID-19. The method was immunoSEQ multiplex PCR; TCRdb's version includes in-frame clones alone and lacks a portion of them. The sample has approximately 210,000 clones; approximately 86% are singletons. The specimen was peripheral blood. The receptors here all came from a young man with active or convalescent COVID-19.

The chain couples TRBV12-3 or TRBV12-4 to TRBJ1-2; D not resolved. The V gene lost 7 bases and the J gene lost 2 bases, with 11 bases spanning the gap. The CDR3 has 13 residues. The CDR3 nucleotides are TGTGCCAGCATGGGCAGCTCAAACTATGGCTACACCTTC. It yields the protein CASMGSSNYGYTF.

The chain links TRBV11-2 to TRBJ2-7; 10 bases align to TRBD1. V lost 7 bases to trimming and J lost 3 bases; unmatched junction nucleotides: 3. Germline CDR1 and CDR2: SGHAT and FQNNGV. The CDR3 runs to 13 residues. The DNA for the CDR3 is TGTGCCAGCACGAGGGACAGGGGCTACGAGCAGTACTTC. Translating it yields CASTRDRGYEQYF.

The V gene is TRBV3-1 (or the pseudogene TRBV3-2), the J gene TRBJ2-3; 7 bases are a match to TRBD1. V was clipped by 0 bases and J by 2 bases; unmatched bases: 14. Germline V gene sequence: CDR1 LGHDT, CDR2 YNNKEL (reference sequence). The CDR3 runs to 19 residues. CDR3 coding DNA: TGTGCCAGCAGCCAAGAAGGCTATGGGCAGGGGGTTGTCACAGATACGCAGTATTTT. It codes for CASSQEGYGQGVVTDTQYF.

The chain links TRBV4-1 to TRBJ2-3, with 8 bases lining up with TRBD2. The CDR3 is made up of 15 amino acids. Germline CDR1 and CDR2: MGHRA and YSYEKL. V shed 0 bases, J shed 4 bases, and the junction held 3 bases outside the gene matches. The CDR3, as DNA: TGCGCCAGCAGCCAAGATAGCGGGAACGCAGATACGCAGTATTTT. This encodes CASSQDSGNADTQYF.

J is TRBJ2-7 and V is TRBV7-2, with 10 bases lining up with TRBD2. The CDR3 length is 18 residues. Looked up from germline, CDR1 is SGHTA and CDR2 is FQGNSA. The J segment lost 2 bases and the V segment lost 2 bases, leaving 12 bases of the junction unmatched. In nucleotides, the CDR3 is TGTGCCAGCAGCTTATCGCCCCCCGAACTAGCGGGGACCTACGAGCAGTACTTC. Residues: CASSLSPPELAGTYEQYF.

CDR3 sequence (DNA): TGTGCCAGCAGCTTAGGCCTAGAACTCCTAGCCAAAAACATTCAGTACTTC. Protein: CASSLGLELLAKNIQYF. The V call is TRBV13, the J call TRBJ2-4; D not resolved. Trimming cost V 0 bases and J 0 bases, with 12 bases left between them. Germline V gene sequence: CDR1 PRHDT, CDR2 FYEKMQ (reference sequence). CDR3 size: 17 residues.

This chain links TRBV6-5 with TRBJ1-2, with 10 bases lining up with TRBD1. This CDR3 is built from 15 residues. The V gene end was trimmed by 0 bases and the J gene end by 4 bases; junction bases not matched to a gene: 2. Germline assignment: CDR1 MNHEY and CDR2 SVGAGI. The CDR3 here is CASSYSTGGVYGYTF. In DNA, the CDR3 is TGTGCCAGCAGTTACTCGACAGGGGGCGTCTATGGCTACACCTTC.

V is TRBV29-1 and J is TRBJ1-1; D not certain. The V end was cut by 5 bases, the J end by 9 bases, with 10 bases between. The CDR3 extends over 10 amino acids. Germline CDR1 and CDR2: SQVTM and ANQGSEA. CDR3 sequence: CSVRVLKAFF. The CDR3 bases are TGCAGCGTTAGAGTTCTAAAAGCTTTCTTT.

The chain combines TRBV19 with TRBJ1-6, with D unresolved. The CDR3 is 16 amino acids. Germline CDR1 LNHDA, CDR2 SQIVND (reference sequence). Trimming removed 3 bases at V and 0 bases at J, with 9 bases between. The CDR3 loop reads CASSISQLSYNSPLHF. In nucleotides, the CDR3 is TGTGCCAGTAGTATCTCTCAACTCTCCTATAATTCACCCCTCCACTTT.

This rearrangement joins TRBV7-9 to TRBJ2-7, with TRBD1 as a possible D gene (6 bases). Germline V gene sequence: CDR1 SEHNR, CDR2 FQNEAQ (reference sequence). CDR3 length equals 16 residues. Trimming removed 1 base at V and 4 bases at J, with 17 bases between. The CDR3 loop reads CASSLGSAAQGYEQYF. The CDR3 region has the DNA TGTGCCAGCAGCTTAGGTTCGGCAGCCCAGGGGTACGAGCAGTACTTC.

This CDR3 is CASRPTGPNSPLHF. Written as DNA, the CDR3 is TGTGCCAGCAGACCGACAGGGCCAAATTCACCCCTCCACTTT. This chain uses TRBV2 with TRBJ1-6; TRBD1 aligns across 7 bases. The germline gives CDR1 SNHLY, CDR2 FYNNEI. Losses at the gene ends were 6 bases for V and 7 bases for J; bases not matched to a gene: 6. CDR3 length: 14 amino acids.

The V gene is TRBV2, the J gene TRBJ1-5; D may be TRBD1 (6 bases). Deletions cut 2 bases from V and 1 base from J, with 9 bases between. The germline V gene encodes CDR1 SNHLY and CDR2 FYNNEI. There are 15 residues in the CDR3. CDR3 sequence (DNA): TGTGCCAGCAGTGAAATGGGGACAAGCAATCAGCCCCAGCATTTT. Encoded protein: CASSEMGTSNQPQHF.

The chain couples TRBV5-4 to TRBJ2-2; TRBD2 matches at 10 bases. CDR1 SGHNT and CDR2 YYREEE come from the germline V gene (reference sequence). Unmatched junction bases numbered 7, after V lost 5 bases and J lost 3 bases. The CDR3 spans 16 residues. The DNA of the CDR3 is TGTGCCAGCAGACATAGAGCGGGAGGGGACACCGGGGAGCTGTTTTTT. Amino acids: CASRHRAGGDTGELFF.

In this sample, this clone turned up once. The chain employs TRBV7-6 and TRBJ2-5, with TRBD2 matching 8 bases. V gave up 10 bases and J gave up 5 bases; unmatched junction bases: 15. Looked up from germline, CDR1 is SGHVS and CDR2 is FNYEAQ. The length of the CDR3 is 15 residues. The CDR3 loop reads CATRERGGRSETQYF. The CDR3 region has the DNA TGTGCCACGCGGGAGAGGGGCGGGAGGTCGGAGACCCAGTACTTC.

V and J are TRBV5-5 and TRBJ2-7, with 9 bases lining up with TRBD2. This CDR3 has 14 amino acids. Germline assignment: CDR1 SGHKS and CDR2 YYEKEE (reference sequence). V shed 3 bases and J 6 bases; nucleotides not matched to a gene: 7. Here the CDR3 reads CASSSREGPVEQYF. The CDR3 bases are TGTGCCAGCAGCTCGCGGGAGGGCCCCGTCGAGCAGTACTTC.

J is TRBJ1-6 and V is TRBV5-1, with D perhaps matching TRBD1 (6 bases). The CDR3 has 16 residues. Trimming shortened V by 4 bases and J by 7 bases, and 18 bases separated the two germline ends. Germline V gives CDR1 SGHRS, CDR2 YFSETQ. The CDR3 DNA reads TGCGCCAGCAGCCCTTTTGTTGGGGACATCAATTCACCCCTCCACTTT. Its translation is CASSPFVGDINSPLHF.

V usage is TRBV28 and J usage is TRBJ2-3; 8 nucleotides match TRBD2. The CDR3 is 16 residues long. J lost 4 bases, V lost 4 bases, and 10 bases had no gene match. Per germline, CDR1 MDHEN and CDR2 SYDVKM. The DNA for the CDR3 is TGTGCCAGCAGTTCCCCCCAAGCGGGGGTGGCAGATACGCAGTATTTT. Amino acid sequence: CASSSPQAGVADTQYF.